Presented here are 9 T cell receptor beta chains from one specimen sequenced in a study of CD8 T cells in ankylosing spondylitis. General study results and limits: In ankylosing spondylitis blood, a motif of about eight highly homologous TCR beta variants appeared characteristic.

TCRdb ran MiXCR on the 5' RACE reads and lists one entry per CDR3 protein. The repertoire holds roughly 300,000 distinct CDR3 sequences, with roughly 8% as singletons. These receptors have no known antigen. Material for sequencing was blood, either unsorted or a sorted T cell fraction (not recorded which). These receptors all stem from a male donor with ankylosing spondylitis.

This clonotype was counted only a few times. The V gene is TRBV20-1, the J gene TRBJ2-7; weak D call: TRBD1 (6 bases). V was shortened by 4 bases and J by 0 bases, with 10 bases between the two germline ends. This CDR3 has 13 amino acids. CDR1 and CDR2 from the germline V gene are DFQATT and SNEGSKA (reference sequence). The CDR3: CSAIKDSSYEQYF. CDR3 in DNA: TGCAGTGCTATCAAGGACAGCTCCTACGAGCAGTACTTC.

This clonotype came up many times. The chain carries TRBV7-2 and TRBJ1-1, with D tentatively TRBD1 (6 bases). Trimming stripped 5 bases from V and 3 bases from J, with 16 bases between. The CDR3 spans 15 residues. CDR1 SGHTA and CDR2 FQGNSA come from the germline V gene. CDR3 sequence: CASSPNGGGDTEAFF. CDR3 nucleotide sequence: TGTGCCAGCAGCCCCAACGGAGGGGGAGACACTGAAGCTTTCTTT.

DNA for the CDR3: TGCGCCAGCAGCCCCTTAGGATTGGGGGCCTCCTCCTACGAGCAGTACTTC. Its translation is CASSPLGLGASSYEQYF. This chain links TRBV5-1 with TRBJ2-7; maybe TRBD1 (6 bases). CDR1 is SGHRS, CDR2 YFSETQ, per germline. The CDR3 sequence is 17 residues long. Trimming removed 4 bases at V and 0 bases at J, with 20 bases between. The full variable domain, in which reference TRBV5-1 and TRBJ2-7 provide the parts outside the CDR3, is KAGVTQTPRYLIKTRGQQVTLSCSPISGHRSVSWYQQTPGQGLQFLFEYFSETQRNKGNFPGRFSGRQFSNSRSEMNVSTLELGDSALYLCASSPLGLGASSYEQYFGPGTRLTVT.

This clonotype was observed a handful of times. This chain joins TRBV12-3 or TRBV12-4 and TRBJ1-5; D unresolved. The CDR3 runs 13 residues. V was pared by 3 bases and J by 7 bases, with 10 bases between. The CDR3 DNA reads as TGTGCCAGCAGTTTTGGAGTTACGCAGCCCCAGCATTTT. Its translation is CASSFGVTQPQHF.

The J gene is TRBJ2-1, the V gene TRBV29-1; D is ambiguous. V lost 2 bases and J lost 6, with 11 bases in between. Germline CDR1 and CDR2: SQVTM and ANQGSEA. CDR3 length: 13 amino acids. The CDR3 nucleotides are TGCAGCGTTGAACAGGCCACGGGCAATGAGCAGTTCTTC. It is translated as CSVEQATGNEQFF.

The rearrangement uses TRBV5-1 and TRBJ2-7; D is tentatively TRBD1 or TRBD2 (7 bases each). The CDR3 contains 17 residues. The germline V and J ends were trimmed by 2 bases and 2 bases, with 20 bases remaining between them. CDR1 is SGHRS and CDR2 is YFSETQ in the germline V gene. This CDR3 is CASSFGSGGARAYEQYF. CDR3 DNA sequence: TGCGCCAGCAGCTTTGGCTCAGGGGGGGCCCGGGCCTACGAGCAGTACTTC.

This clonotype was seen a few times. V and J are TRBV7-8 and TRBJ2-7, with D perhaps TRBD1 (5 bases). Per the germline V gene, CDR1 is SGHVS and CDR2 is FQNEAQ. Trimming took off 2 bases at V and 1 base at J, with 12 bases between the two ends. This CDR3 comprises 15 residues. This chain's CDR3 is CASSLLESGSYEQYF. The DNA for the CDR3 is TGTGCCAGCAGCTTACTAGAATCAGGGTCCTACGAGCAGTACTTC.

The rearrangement uses TRBV9 and TRBJ2-7, with 8 bases lining up with TRBD2. V shed 3 bases and J 6 bases; nucleotides not matched to a gene: 5. Germline CDR1 SGDLS, CDR2 YYNGEE. The CDR3 runs to 13 residues. The CDR3 coding sequence is TGTGCCAGCAGCGGGCGGGGGGAGAGCGAGCAGTACTTC. Its translation: CASSGRGESEQYF. The whole variable domain, remainder taken from reference TRBV9 and TRBJ2-7, is DSGVTQTPKHLITATGQRVTLRCSPRSGDLSVYWYQQSLDQGLQFLIQYYNGEERAKGNILERFSAQQFPDLHSELNLSSLELGDSALYFCASSGRGESEQYFGPGTRLTVT.

This chain joins TRBV12-3 or TRBV12-4 and TRBJ2-3, with D uncertain. CDR3 length: 13 residues. The ends were cut back, 7 bases at V and 1 base at J, with 9 bases in the middle. The CDR3 DNA sequence: TGTGCCAGCACCAAAACGGGCACAGATACGCAGTATTTT. Its protein is CASTKTGTDTQYF.